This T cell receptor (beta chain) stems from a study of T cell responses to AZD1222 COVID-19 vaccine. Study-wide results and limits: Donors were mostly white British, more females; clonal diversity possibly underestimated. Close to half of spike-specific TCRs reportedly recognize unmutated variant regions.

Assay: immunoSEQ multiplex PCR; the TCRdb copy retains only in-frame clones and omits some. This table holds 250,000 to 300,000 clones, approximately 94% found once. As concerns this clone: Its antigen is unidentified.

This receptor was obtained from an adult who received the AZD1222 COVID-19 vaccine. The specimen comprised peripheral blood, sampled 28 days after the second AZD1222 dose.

Here the CDR3 DNA reads TGTGCCAGTAGTCAACCGGGACAGATTATGAACACTGAAGCTTTCTTT. Translated: CASSQPGQIMNTEAFF. The chain carries TRBV19 and TRBJ1-1, with TRBD1 matching 7 bases. The CDR3 runs to 16 residues. Germline V gene sequence: CDR1 LNHDA, CDR2 SQIVND (reference sequence). The ends lost 5 bases at V and 0 bases at J; junction bases unmatched: 9.